This T cell receptor beta chain came from a study of blood T cell repertoires in COVID-19. Across the study: Collection of acute and convalescent COVID-19 samples took place in the United States, Italy and Spain. T cells, B-cell-depleted T cells, or PBMCs supplied cDNA or gDNA.

J lost 8 bases, V lost 2 bases, and 6 bases had no gene match. Germline V gene lookup returns CDR1 SGHNT and CDR2 YYREEE (reference sequence). CDR3 length: 16 amino acids. Authors' methods: Amplified reference gene primers provided the basis for estimating nucleated cell counts. Using immunoSEQ multiplex PCR, the repertoire was profiled, and TCRdb retains in-frame clones only, with some absent. V and J calls and clone size are those listed in that table; D and trimming were worked out from the DNA. There are 160,000 or so clones in the sample; around 89% occur only once, and approximately 3% lies in the top ten.

The sequencing input was peripheral blood. This TCR was recovered from a man aged 60 to 69 with acute or convalescent COVID-19. The chain uses TRBV5-4 and TRBJ2-1, with 14 bases identical to TRBD2. The chain's CDR3 is CASSFRLAGGLDEQFF. In DNA, the CDR3 is TGTGCCAGCAGCTTTCGACTAGCGGGGGGGCTTGATGAGCAGTTCTTC.